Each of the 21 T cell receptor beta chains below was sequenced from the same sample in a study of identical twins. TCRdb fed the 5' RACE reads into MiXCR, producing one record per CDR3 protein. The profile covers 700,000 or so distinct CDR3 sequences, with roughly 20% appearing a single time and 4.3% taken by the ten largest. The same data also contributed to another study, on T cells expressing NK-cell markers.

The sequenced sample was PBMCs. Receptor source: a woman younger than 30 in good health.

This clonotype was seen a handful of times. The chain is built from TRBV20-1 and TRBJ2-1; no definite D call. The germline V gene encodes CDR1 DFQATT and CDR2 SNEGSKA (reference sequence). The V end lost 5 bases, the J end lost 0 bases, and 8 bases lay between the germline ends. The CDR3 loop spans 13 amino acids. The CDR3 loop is CSAPMSSYNEQFF. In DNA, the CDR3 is TGCAGTGCTCCGATGAGCTCCTACAATGAGCAGTTCTTC.

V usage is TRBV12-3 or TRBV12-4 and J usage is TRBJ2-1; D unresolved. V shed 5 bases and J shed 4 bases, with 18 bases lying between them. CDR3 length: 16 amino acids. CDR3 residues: CASSQALQQKYNEQFF. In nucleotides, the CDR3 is TGTGCCAGCAGTCAAGCCTTACAACAAAAATACAATGAGCAGTTCTTC.

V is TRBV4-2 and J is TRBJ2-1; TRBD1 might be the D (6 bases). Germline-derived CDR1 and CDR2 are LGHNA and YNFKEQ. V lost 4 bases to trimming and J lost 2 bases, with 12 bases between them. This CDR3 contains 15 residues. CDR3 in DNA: TGTGCCAGCAGCCGGTTCCGGGACACCTACAATGAGCAGTTCTTC. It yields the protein CASSRFRDTYNEQFF.

The CDR3 region has the DNA TGCAGTGCTAGAGATCGAGGCCTCAGGGGACATGGAGAGACCCAGTACTTC. Translation: CSARDRGLRGHGETQYF. The rearrangement uses TRBV20-1 and TRBJ2-5, with a tentative D call TRBD1 (6 bases). The CDR3 has 17 amino acids. The germline V and J ends were trimmed by 0 bases and 4 bases, with 21 bases remaining between them. CDR1 is DFQATT and CDR2 is SNEGSKA in the germline V gene (reference sequence).

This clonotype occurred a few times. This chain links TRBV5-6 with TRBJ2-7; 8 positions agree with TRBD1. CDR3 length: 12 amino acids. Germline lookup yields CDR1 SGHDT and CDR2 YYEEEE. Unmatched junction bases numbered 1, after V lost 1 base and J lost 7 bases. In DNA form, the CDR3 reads TGTGCCAGCAGCTTGTACAGGGGGGAGCAGTACTTC. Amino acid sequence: CASSLYRGEQYF.

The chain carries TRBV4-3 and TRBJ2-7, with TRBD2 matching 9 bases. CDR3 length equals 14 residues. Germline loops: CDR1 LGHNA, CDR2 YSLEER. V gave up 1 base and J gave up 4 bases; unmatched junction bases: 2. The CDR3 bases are TGCGCCAGCAGCCAAGCTAGCGGGATGTACGAGCAGTACTTC. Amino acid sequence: CASSQASGMYEQYF.

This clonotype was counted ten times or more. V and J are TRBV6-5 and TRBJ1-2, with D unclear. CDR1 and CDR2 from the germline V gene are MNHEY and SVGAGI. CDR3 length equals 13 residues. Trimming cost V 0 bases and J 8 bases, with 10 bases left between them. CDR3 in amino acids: CASSYSQDMGYTF. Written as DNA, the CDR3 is TGTGCCAGCAGTTACTCCCAGGATATGGGCTACACCTTC.

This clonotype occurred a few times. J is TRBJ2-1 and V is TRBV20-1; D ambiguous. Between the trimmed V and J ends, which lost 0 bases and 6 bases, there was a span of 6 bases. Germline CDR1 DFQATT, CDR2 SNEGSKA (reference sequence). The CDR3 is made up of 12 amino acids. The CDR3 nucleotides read TGCAGTGCTAGAGAGGTGGGCAATGAGCAGTTCTTC. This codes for CSAREVGNEQFF.

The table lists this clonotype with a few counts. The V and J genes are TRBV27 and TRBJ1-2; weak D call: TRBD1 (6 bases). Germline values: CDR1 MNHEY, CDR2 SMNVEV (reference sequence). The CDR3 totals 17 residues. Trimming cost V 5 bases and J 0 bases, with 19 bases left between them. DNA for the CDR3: TGTGCCAGCAGTCCGGGACCGGGACAATCCACTAACTATGGCTACACCTTC. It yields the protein CASSPGPGQSTNYGYTF.

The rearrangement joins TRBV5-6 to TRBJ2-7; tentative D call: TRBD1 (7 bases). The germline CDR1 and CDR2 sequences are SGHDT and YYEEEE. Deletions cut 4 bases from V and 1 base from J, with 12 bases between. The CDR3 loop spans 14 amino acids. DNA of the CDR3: TGTGCCAGCAGCCGCGGGACAGAGTCCTACGAGCAGTACTTC. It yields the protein CASSRGTESYEQYF.

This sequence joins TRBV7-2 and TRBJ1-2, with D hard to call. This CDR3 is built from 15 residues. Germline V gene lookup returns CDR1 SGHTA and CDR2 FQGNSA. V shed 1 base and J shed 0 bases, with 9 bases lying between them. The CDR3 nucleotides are TGTGCCAGCAGCTTAGACAAGGGCGCTAACTATGGCTACACCTTC. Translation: CASSLDKGANYGYTF.

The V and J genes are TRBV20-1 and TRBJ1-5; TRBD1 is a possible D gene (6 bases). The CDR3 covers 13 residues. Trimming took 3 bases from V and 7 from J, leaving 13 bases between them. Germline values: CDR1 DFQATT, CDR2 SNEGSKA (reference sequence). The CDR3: CSARRQEGQPQHF. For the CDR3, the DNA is TGCAGTGCTAGGAGACAGGAGGGGCAGCCCCAGCATTTT.

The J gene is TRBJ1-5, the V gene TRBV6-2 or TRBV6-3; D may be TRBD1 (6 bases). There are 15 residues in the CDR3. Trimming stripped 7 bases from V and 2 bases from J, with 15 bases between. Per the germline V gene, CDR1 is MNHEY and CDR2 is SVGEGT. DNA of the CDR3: TGTGCCAGCACCGAGGGGGGTTACGGCAATCAGCCCCAGCATTTT. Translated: CASTEGGYGNQPQHF.

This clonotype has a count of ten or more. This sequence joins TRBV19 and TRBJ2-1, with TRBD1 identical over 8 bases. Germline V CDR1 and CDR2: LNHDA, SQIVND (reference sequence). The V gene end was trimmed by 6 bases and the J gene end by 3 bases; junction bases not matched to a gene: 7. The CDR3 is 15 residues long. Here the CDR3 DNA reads TGTGCCAGTAGCTCCGGGACAGGAGGCTACAATGAGCAGTTCTTC. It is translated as CASSSGTGGYNEQFF.

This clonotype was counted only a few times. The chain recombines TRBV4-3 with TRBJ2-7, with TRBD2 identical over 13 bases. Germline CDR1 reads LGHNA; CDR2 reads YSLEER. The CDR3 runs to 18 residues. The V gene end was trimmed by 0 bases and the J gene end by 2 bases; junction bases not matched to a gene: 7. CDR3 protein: CASSQDRTSGSRAYEQYF. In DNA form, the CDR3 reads TGCGCCAGCAGCCAAGATAGGACTAGCGGGAGTAGGGCCTACGAGCAGTACTTC.

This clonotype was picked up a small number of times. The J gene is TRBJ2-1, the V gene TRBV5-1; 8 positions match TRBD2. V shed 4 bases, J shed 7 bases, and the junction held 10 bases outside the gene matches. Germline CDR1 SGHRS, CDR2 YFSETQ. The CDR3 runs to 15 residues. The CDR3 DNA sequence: TGCGCCAGCAGCGACAGCGGGAGAGGAGGAAATGAGCAGTTCTTC. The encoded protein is CASSDSGRGGNEQFF.

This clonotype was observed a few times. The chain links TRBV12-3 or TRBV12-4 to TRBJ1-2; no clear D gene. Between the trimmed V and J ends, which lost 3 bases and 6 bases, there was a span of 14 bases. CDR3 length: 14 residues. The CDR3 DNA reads TGTGCCAGCAGTTTGAGCACGACCGGGAATGGCTACACCTTC. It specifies CASSLSTTGNGYTF.

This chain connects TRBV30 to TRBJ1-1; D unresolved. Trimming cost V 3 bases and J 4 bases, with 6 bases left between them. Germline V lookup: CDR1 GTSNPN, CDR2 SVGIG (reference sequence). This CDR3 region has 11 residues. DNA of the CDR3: TGTGCCTGGAGCCGGGGCACTGAAGCTTTCTTT. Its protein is CAWSRGTEAFF.

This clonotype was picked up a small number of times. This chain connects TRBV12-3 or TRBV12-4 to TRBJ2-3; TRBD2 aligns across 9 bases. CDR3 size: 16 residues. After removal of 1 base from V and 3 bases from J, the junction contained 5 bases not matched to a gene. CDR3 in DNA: TGTGCCAGCAGTTTAGTGGCGGGGGGGCGGACAGATACGCAGTATTTT. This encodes CASSLVAGGRTDTQYF.

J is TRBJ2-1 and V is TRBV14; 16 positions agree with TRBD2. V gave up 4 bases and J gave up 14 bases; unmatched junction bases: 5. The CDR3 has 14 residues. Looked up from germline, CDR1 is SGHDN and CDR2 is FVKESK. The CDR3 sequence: CASSRGLAGGPEFF. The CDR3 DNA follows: TGTGCCAGCAGCCGGGGACTAGCGGGAGGGCCGGAGTTCTTC. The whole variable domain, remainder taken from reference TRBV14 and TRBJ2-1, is EAGVTQFPSHSVIEKGQTVTLRCDPISGHDNLYWYRRVMGKEIKFLLHFVKESKQDESGMPNNRFLAERTGGTYSTLKVQPAELEDSGVYFCASSRGLAGGPEFFGPGTRLTVL.

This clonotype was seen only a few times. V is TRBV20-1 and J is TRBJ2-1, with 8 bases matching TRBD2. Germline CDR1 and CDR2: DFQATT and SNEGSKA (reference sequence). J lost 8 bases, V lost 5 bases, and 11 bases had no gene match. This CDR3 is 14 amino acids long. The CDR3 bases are TGCAGTGCTCGGCTCGCGGGGGGTAGGGATGAGCAGTTCTTC. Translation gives CSARLAGGRDEQFF.